This T cell receptor (beta chain) is from a study of T cells in Graves' hyperthyroidism and ophthalmopathy. General study results and limits: Most expanded thyroid clonotypes above 0.001 recurred in blood.

Amplified TCR beta CDR3 regions derived from RNA transcripts. A set of HTBI primers served as the primers for a first-round RT-PCR of the TCR CDR3. A single record per CDR3 protein comes from TCRdb applying MiXCR to the multiplex PCR reads. Of roughly 800,000 distinct CDR3 sequences listed, more than 30% were seen once; the top ten hold 8% to 9%. As for this clonotype: Its antigen is not known.

Stability of Graves' hyperthyroidism was defined as absent ophthalmopathy progression within 18 months. Patients aged 18 to 65 had newly diagnosed hyperthyroidism lasting under 2 months. With 5 bases removed from V and 3 bases from J, the gap between germline ends came to 17 bases. Germline CDR1 is SQVTM and CDR2 is ANQGSEA. This CDR3 contains 14 residues. This clonotype was sampled from a man aged 18 to 30 with Graves' hyperthyroidism. The genes are TRBV29-1 and TRBJ2-7, with D maybe TRBD1 (5 bases). The source material was blood. CDR3 bases: TGCAGCGTTACAACAGGTGGCCAGGGCTACGAGCAGTACTTC. Its protein product is CSVTTGGQGYEQYF.